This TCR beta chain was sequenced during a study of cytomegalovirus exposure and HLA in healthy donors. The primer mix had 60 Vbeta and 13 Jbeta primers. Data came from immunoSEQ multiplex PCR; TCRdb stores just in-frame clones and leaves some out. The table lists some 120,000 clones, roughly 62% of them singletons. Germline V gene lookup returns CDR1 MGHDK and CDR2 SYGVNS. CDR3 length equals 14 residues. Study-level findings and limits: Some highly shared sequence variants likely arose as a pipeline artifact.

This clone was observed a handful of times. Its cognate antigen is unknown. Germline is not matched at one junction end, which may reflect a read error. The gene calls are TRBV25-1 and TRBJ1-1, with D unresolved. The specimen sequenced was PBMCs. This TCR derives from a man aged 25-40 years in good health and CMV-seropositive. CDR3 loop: CASSERGEVAEASF. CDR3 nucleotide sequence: TGTGCCAGCAGTGAACGAGGTGAGGTCGCAGAAGCTTCCTTT. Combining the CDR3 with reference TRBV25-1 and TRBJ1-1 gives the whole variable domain EADIYQTPRYLVIGTGKKITLECSQTMGHDKMYWYQQDPGMELHLIHYSYGVNSTEKGDLSSESTVSRIRTEHFPLTLESARPSHTSQYLCASSERGEVAEASFGQGTRLTVV.